This T cell receptor (beta chain) comes out of a study of T cell repertoires in cytomegalovirus infection. This CDR3 has 14 residues. The germline V gene encodes CDR1 GTSNPN and CDR2 SVGIG (reference sequence). Deletions cut 2 bases from V and 2 bases from J, with 12 bases between. TCRdb processed the reads anew with MiXCR; each CDR3 protein has one entry. The sample contains roughly 280,000 distinct CDR3 sequences, 22% of which appear only once. This clonotype was recorded a few times. The antigen is not known. The chain carries TRBV30 and TRBJ2-5; tentatively, D is TRBD1 (5 bases). This material consisted of cultured PBMCs, taken from culture after CMV antigen stimulation. This receptor was taken from a human donor in good health (CMV status not recorded). Some clones in this sample may be carry-over from other donors' samples. The CDR3 DNA reads as TGTGCCTGGAGTAGAACAGGCGAACAAGAGACCCAGTACTTC. Its translation is CAWSRTGEQETQYF.